This T cell receptor beta chain came from a study of T cells in Graves' hyperthyroidism and ophthalmopathy. This clonotype was seen ten or more times. CDR3 size: 18 residues. V dropped 3 bases and J dropped 4; count of bases not matched to a gene: 18. Germline CDR1 reads DFQATT; CDR2 reads SNEGSKA (reference sequence). Authors of the study amplified TCR beta CDR3 regions from RNA transcripts. The HTBI primer set served for first-round RT-PCR of the TCR CDR3. TCRdb analysed the multiplex PCR reads with MiXCR anew, one entry per CDR3 protein. This table holds 300,000 to 400,000 distinct CDR3 sequences, 13% found once.

V and J are TRBV20-1 and TRBJ2-7; 10 nucleotides align to TRBD1. The sample consisted of blood. The TCR comes from a woman younger than 35 with Graves' hyperthyroidism. The CDR3 nucleotides read TGCAGTGCTAGTTCGCCGGGACAGGGGCCCGTAATCTCTTACGAGCAGTACTTC. It is translated as CSASSPGQGPVISYEQYF.